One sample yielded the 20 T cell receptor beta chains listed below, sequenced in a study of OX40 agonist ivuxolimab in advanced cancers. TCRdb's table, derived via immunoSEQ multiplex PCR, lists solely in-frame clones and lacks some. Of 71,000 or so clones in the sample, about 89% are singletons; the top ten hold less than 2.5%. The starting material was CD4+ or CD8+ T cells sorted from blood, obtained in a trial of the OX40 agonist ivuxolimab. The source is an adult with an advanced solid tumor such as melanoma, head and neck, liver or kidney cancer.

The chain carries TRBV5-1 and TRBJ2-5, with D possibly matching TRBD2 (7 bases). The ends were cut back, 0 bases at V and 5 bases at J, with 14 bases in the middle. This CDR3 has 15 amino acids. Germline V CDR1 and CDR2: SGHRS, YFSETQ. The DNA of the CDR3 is TGCGCCAGCAGCTTGGGCGGGGGCCAGACGGAGACCCAGTACTTC. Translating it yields CASSLGGGQTETQYF.

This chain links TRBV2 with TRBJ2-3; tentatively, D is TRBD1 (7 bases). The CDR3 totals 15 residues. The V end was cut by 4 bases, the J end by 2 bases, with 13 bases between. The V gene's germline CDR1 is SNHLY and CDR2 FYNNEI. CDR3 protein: CASSGLGGFTDTQYF. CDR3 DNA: TGTGCCAGCAGTGGACTAGGGGGCTTCACAGATACGCAGTATTTT.

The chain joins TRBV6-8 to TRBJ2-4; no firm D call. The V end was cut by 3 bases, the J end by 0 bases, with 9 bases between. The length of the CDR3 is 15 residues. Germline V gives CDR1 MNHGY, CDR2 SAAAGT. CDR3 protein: CASSYRKLAKNIQYF. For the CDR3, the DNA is TGTGCCAGCAGTTATAGGAAGCTAGCCAAAAACATTCAGTACTTC.

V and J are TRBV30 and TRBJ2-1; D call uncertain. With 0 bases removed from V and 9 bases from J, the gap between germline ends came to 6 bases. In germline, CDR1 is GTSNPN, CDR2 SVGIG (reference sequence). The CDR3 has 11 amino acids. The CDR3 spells CAWSVWGEQFF. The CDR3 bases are TGTGCCTGGAGTGTTTGGGGTGAGCAGTTCTTC.

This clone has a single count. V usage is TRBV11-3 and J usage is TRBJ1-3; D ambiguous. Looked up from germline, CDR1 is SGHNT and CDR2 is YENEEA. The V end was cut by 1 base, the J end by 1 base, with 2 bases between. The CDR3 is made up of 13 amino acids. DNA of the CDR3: TGTGCCAGCAGCTTAGCATCTGGAAACACCATATATTTT. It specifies CASSLASGNTIYF.

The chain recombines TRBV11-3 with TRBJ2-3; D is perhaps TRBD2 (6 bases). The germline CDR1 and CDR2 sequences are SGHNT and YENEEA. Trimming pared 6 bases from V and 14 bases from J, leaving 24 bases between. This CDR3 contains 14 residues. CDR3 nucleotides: TGTGCCAGCAGTCCTAACAGGAGGGGAGAGGTAGTGTATTTT. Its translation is CASSPNRRGEVVYF.

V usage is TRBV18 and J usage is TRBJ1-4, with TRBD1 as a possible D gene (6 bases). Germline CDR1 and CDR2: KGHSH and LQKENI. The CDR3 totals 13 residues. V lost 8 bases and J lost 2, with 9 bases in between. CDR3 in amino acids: CASAQGTNEKLFF. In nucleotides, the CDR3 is TGTGCCAGCGCACAGGGCACTAATGAAAAACTGTTTTTT.

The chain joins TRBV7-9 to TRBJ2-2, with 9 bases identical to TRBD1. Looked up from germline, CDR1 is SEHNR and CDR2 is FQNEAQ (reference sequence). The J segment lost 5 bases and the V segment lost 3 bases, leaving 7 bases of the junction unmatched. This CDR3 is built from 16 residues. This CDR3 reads CASSFPRQGETGELFF. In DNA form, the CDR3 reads TGTGCCAGCAGCTTCCCGAGACAGGGGGAAACCGGGGAGCTGTTTTTT.

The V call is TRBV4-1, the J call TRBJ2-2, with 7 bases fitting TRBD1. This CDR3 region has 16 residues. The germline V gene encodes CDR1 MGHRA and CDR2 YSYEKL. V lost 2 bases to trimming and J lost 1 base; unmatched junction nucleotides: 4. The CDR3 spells CASSQTRTGNTGELFF. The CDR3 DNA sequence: TGCGCCAGCAGCCAAACTCGGACAGGGAACACCGGGGAGCTGTTTTTT.

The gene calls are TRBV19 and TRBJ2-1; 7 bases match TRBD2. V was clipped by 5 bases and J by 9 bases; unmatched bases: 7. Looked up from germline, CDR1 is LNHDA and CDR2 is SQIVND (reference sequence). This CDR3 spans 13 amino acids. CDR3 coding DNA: TGTGCCAGTAGTGCCTATAGGGAGGGTGAGCAGTTCTTC. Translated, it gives CASSAYREGEQFF.

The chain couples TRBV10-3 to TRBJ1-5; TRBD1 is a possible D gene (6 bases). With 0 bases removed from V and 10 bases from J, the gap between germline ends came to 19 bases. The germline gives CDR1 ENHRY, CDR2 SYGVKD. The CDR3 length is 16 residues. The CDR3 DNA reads TGTGCCATCAGTGAGTCTCTAGGGACACCCGGTTTCCCCCAGCATTTT. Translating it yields CAISESLGTPGFPQHF.

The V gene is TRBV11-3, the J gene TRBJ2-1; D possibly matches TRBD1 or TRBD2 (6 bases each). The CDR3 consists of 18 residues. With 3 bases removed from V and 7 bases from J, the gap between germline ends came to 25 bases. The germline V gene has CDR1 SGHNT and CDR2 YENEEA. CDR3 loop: CASSLGVNLGGRRNEQFF. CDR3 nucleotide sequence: TGTGCCAGCAGCTTGGGGGTCAATTTGGGGGGCCGAAGGAATGAGCAGTTCTTC.

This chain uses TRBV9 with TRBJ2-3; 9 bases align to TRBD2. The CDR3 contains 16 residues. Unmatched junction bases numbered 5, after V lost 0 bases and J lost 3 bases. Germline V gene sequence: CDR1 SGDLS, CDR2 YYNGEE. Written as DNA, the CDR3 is TGTGCCAGCAGCGTAGCGTCTAGCGGGACGACAGATACGCAGTATTTT. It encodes CASSVASSGTTDTQYF.

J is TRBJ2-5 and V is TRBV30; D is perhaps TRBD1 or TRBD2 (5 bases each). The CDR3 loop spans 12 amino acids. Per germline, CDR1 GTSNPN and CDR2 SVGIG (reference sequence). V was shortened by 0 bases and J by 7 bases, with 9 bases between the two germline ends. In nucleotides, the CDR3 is TGTGCCTGGAGTGTACAGGCGGGGACCCAGTACTTC. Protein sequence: CAWSVQAGTQYF.

The DNA of the CDR3 is TGTGCCAGCAGTTACTCAACAGGGTTAGCAGGCGGGGAGCTGTTTTTT. It is translated as CASSYSTGLAGGELFF. The chain uses TRBV6-5 and TRBJ2-2; a possible D gene is TRBD1 (6 bases). This CDR3 comprises 16 residues. Germline V lookup: CDR1 MNHEY, CDR2 SVGAGI. V was shortened by 0 bases and J by 7 bases, with 15 bases between the two germline ends.

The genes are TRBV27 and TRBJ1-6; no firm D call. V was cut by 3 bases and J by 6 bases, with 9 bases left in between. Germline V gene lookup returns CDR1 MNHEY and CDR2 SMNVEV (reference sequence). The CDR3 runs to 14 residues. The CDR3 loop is CASSLVRGNSPLHF. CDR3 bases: TGTGCCAGCAGTTTGGTACGGGGTAATTCACCCCTCCACTTT.

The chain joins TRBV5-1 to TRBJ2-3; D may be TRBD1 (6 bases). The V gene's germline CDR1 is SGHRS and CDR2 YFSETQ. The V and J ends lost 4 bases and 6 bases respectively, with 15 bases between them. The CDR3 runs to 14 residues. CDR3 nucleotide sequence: TGCGCCAGCAGCGAACAGGGACGCGGGGATACGCAGTATTTT. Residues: CASSEQGRGDTQYF.

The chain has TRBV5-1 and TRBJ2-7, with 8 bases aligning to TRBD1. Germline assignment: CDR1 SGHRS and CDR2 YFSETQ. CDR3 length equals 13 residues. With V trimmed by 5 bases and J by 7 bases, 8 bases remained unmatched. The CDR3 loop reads CASSFQGAREQYF. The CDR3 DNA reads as TGCGCCAGCAGTTTTCAGGGGGCGAGGGAGCAGTACTTC.

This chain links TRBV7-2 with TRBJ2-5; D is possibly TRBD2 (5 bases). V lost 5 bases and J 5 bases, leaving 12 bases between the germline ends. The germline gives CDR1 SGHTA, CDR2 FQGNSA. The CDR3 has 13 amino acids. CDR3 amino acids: CASSTSREETQYF. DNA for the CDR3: TGTGCCAGCAGCACTTCTAGGGAGGAGACCCAGTACTTC.

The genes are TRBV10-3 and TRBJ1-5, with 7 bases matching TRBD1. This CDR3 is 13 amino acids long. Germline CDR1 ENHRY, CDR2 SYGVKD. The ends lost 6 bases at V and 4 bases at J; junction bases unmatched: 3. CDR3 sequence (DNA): TGTGCCATCAGCACAGGGGTTAATCAGCCCCAGCATTTT. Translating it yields CAISTGVNQPQHF.